This T cell receptor (beta chain) comes out of a study of OX40 agonist ivuxolimab in advanced cancers. In the study overall: Patients were dosed with the agonistic anti-OX40 (CD134) antibody ivuxolimab. Males comprised 75% to 90% of the group, whose mean age was about 62 years (range roughly 20 to 85).

CDR1 is MNHEY, CDR2 SVGAGI, per germline. The CDR3 covers 14 residues. V dropped 6 bases and J dropped 8; count of bases not matched to a gene: 10. TCRdb's copy holds only in-frame clones and misses some; the assay was immunoSEQ multiplex PCR. The top ten hold more than 1.1% of the sample, which has more than 90,000 clones, roughly 83% seen once. The TCR comes from an adult with an advanced solid tumor such as melanoma, head and neck, liver or kidney cancer. This specimen consisted of CD4+ or CD8+ T cells sorted from blood, obtained in a trial of the OX40 agonist ivuxolimab. The chain uses TRBV6-5 and TRBJ1-5; 7 bases line up with TRBD1. CDR3 in DNA: TGTGCCAGCAGAACACCGACAGGGTGGGAGCCCCAGCATTTT. Translation gives CASRTPTGWEPQHF.